This T cell receptor (beta chain) appears in the sequencing data of a study of PD-L1 blockade in urothelial cancer. Study summary: Blood was analyzed 3 weeks (second dose) and 6 weeks after treatment start. T cell content in blood samples showed a median of about 140,000. Notes on the study in general: Expansion of tumor-associated blood clones at 3 weeks was greater in durable-benefit patients.

Sequencing used immunoSEQ multiplex PCR; TCRdb keeps in-frame clones, though not all of them. The data show about 35,000 clones, roughly 80% seen once. Remarks on this clone: Antigen: not known.

Time point indicated: pretreatment peripheral blood. Each patient's cancer was a locally advanced or metastatic urothelial carcinoma. The specimen was PBMCs, collected around atezolizumab (anti-PD-L1) treatment. The receptor was derived from a man aged 55 to 70 with urothelial cancer.

CDR3 protein: CASSGGLAGGDNEQFF. CDR3 in DNA: TGTGCCAGCAGTGGGGGACTAGCGGGGGGGGACAATGAGCAGTTCTTC. V usage is TRBV2 and J usage is TRBJ2-1; 16 nucleotides line up with TRBD2. V lost 4 bases, J lost 5 bases, and 2 bases stayed unmatched. Germline CDR1 SNHLY, CDR2 FYNNEI. This CDR3 is built from 16 residues.